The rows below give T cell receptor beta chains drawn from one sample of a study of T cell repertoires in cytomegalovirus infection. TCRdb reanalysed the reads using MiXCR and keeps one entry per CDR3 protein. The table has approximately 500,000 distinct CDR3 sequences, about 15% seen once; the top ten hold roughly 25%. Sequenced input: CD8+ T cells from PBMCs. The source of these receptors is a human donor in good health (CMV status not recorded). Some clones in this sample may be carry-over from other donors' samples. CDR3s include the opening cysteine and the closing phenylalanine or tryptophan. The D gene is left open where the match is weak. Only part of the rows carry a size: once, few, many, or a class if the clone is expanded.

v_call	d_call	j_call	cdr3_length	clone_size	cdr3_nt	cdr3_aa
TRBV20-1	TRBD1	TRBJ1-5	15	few	TGCAGTGCTAGATATTTGACAGGGGGCAATCAGCCCCAGCATTTT	CSARYLTGGNQPQHF
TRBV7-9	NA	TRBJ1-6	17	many	TGTGCCAGCAGCGAGGGGCTAAGGACGGGTTATAATTCACCCCTCCACTTT	CASSEGLRTGYNSPLHF
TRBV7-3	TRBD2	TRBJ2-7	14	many	TGTGCCAGCAGCCCCAGCGGGGAGGGCTACGAGCAGTACTTC	CASSPSGEGYEQYF
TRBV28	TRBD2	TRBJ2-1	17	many	TGTGCCAGCAGCTATCCCCTGATTAGCGGGGGGCAGGATGAGCAGTTCTTC	CASSYPLISGGQDEQFF
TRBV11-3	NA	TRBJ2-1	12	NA	TGTGCCAGCAGAAAAACCGGGGGTGAGCAGTTCTTC	CASRKTGGEQFF
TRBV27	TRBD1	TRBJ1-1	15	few	TGTGCCAGCAGTTCACATAAGGGGGCGTTGGCTGAAGCTTTCTTT	CASSSHKGALAEAFF
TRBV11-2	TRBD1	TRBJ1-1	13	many	TGTGCCAGCAGCCTCGGGACAGATTTTGAAGCTTTCTTT	CASSLGTDFEAFF
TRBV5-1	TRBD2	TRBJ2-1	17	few	TGCGCCAGCAGACTATCTAGCGGGAGTACCCCCGGCAATGAGCAGTTCTTC	CASRLSSGSTPGNEQFF
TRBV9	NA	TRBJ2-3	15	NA	TGTGCCAGCACCGCAGAGGGGGGGCCCACAGATACGCAGTATTTT	CASTAEGGPTDTQYF
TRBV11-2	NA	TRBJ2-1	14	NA	TGTGCCAGCAGCCCCCCGTTAACCTACAATGAGCAGTTCTTC	CASSPPLTYNEQFF
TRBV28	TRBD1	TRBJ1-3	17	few	TGTGCCAGCAGTTTTACGGGACAGGGAGCCCGGGGGGACACCATATATTTT	CASSFTGQGARGDTIYF
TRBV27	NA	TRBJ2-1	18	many	TGTGCCAGCAGTTTATCGGGGTCGGGAGTGGGGGCCTACAATGAGCAGTTCTTC	CASSLSGSGVGAYNEQFF
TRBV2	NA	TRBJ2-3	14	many	TGTGCCAGCAGTGAGGACAGTATCACAGATACGCAGTATTTT	CASSEDSITDTQYF
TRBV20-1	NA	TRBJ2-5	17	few	TGCAGTGCTAGAGGTCCCGGGGCTAGCGTCCTTCAAGAGACCCAGTACTTC	CSARGPGASVLQETQYF
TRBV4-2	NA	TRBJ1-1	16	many	TGTGCCAGCAGCCGCCGACAGTCTCACGAATCTAGTGAAGCTTTCTTT	CASSRRQSHESSEAFF
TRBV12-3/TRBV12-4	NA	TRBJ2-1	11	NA	TGTGCCAGCAGTTCCACGAATGAGCAGTTCTTC	CASSSTNEQFF
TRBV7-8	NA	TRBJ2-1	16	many	TGTGCCAGCAGCCCGACACCAGGGGACGTGTTCAATGAGCAGTTCTTC	CASSPTPGDVFNEQFF
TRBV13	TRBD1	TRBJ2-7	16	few	TGTGCCAGCAGCTCCGACTTACAGGACAGGGACCACGAGCAGTACTTC	CASSSDLQDRDHEQYF
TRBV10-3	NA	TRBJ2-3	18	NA	TGTGCCATCAGTGGCCCGGGGAGGACAGAGACCTTCACAGATACGCAGTATTTT	CAISGPGRTETFTDTQYF
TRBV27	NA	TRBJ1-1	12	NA	TGTGCCAGCATGGGGGAAGAGGGTGAAGCTTTCTTT	CASMGEEGEAFF
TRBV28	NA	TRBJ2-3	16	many	TGTGCCAGCCTGGCTGGACATTCAAAGCAATCAGATACGCAGTATTTT	CASLAGHSKQSDTQYF
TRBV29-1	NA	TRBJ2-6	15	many	TGCAGCGTTGAAGTATACTCCTCTGGGGCCAACGTCCTGACTTTC	CSVEVYSSGANVLTF
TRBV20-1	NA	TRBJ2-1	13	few	TGCAGTGCTAGGAACTCCAGAGGCCATGAGCAGTTCTTC	CSARNSRGHEQFF
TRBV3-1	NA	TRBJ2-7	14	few	TGTGCCAGCAGCCAAGATCCCGGCGAGTACGAGCAGTACTTC	CASSQDPGEYEQYF
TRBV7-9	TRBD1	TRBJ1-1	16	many	TGTGCCAGCAGTCGGACGGGACAGGGGCTGAACACTGAAGCTTTCTTT	CASSRTGQGLNTEAFF
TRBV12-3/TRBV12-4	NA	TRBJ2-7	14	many	TGTGCCAGCAGTTTATTCGGCAGTGCCTACGAGCAGTACTTC	CASSLFGSAYEQYF
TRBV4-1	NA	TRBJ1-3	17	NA	TGCCCCAGCAGCCAATTGGACACCTTTAACTCTGGAAACACCATATATTTT	CPSSQLDTFNSGNTIYF